This T cell receptor beta chain came from a study of molecular identifiers for immune sequencing clone quantification (dated by TCRdb to 2017 to 2018). Looking at the study overall: In a replicate experiment, RNA from around 20,000 or 100,000 naive CD8 T cells was split into five aliquots, four of which were sequenced. This methods study used CD8 T cells to benchmark TCR RNA copy counting and molecular-identifier clustering-based TCR repertoire sequencing (MIDCIRS).

This clonotype has more than one count but fewer than ten. No antigen is known for it. No much larger clonotype is one base removed from it; base qualities were not supplied. Libraries of naive CD8 T cells were generated from approximately 20,000 to 1,000,000 sorted cells, with 10%, 30% or 50% of the purified RNA used. Naive CD8 T cells, defined as CD8+CD4-CCR7+CD45RA+, were FACS-sorted into RLT Plus buffer on a BD FACSAria II. To test detection sensitivity, Jurkat RNA equal to fewer than 13 TCR copies was added to samples of about 18,000-1,100,000 naive CD8 T cells. Enrichment of CD8 T cells was done with RosetteSep CD8+ T Cell Enrichment Cocktail plus Ficoll-Paque, and ACK red cell lysis came afterward. General findings and caveats noted by the study authors: When barcode sub-clustering was left out, chimeric consensus sequences inflated TCR diversity, with chimeras reaching as high as 47%. Identical TCR molecules sharing a barcode could cause highly expanded clone sizes to be underestimated. Spiked-in Jurkat TCR RNA equal to a single cell's worth was reported to be detectable even within 1,100,000 naive CD8 T cells. In CMV-specific effector cells, clones with more than 20 RNA copies accounted for over 98% of molecules, whereas in naive cells such clones accounted for under 1%. Spiked-in Jurkat TCR RNA (around 9 copies' worth), which is not part of the donor repertoire, was contained in the naive libraries. Modeling indicated approximately 3 TCR RNA copies recovered per cell, compared with approximately 10 by digital PCR, which implies a capture efficiency of around 30%.

The CDR3 holds 15 amino acids from the cysteine to the phenylalanine. The sequence is cut down to CDR3 DNA, 45 bases in frame from base 1. Looking up the germline V gene yields CDR1 LGHNA and CDR2 YSLEER. The V and J ends are trimmed by 4 bases and 0 bases, leaving 10 bases between them. Libraries were constructed by PCR. The listed sequencing device is Illumina HiSeq 4000. Bulk TCR libraries were generated as previously described, with the TCR primers listed in Table S5 used. Total RNA was purified with the Qiagen AllPrep DNA/RNA kit. Before any analysis, reads coming from multiple sequencing runs of the same library were combined into one pool. The authors' pipeline ran thus. Reads were retained only if an exact TCR constant sequence was present, and the retained reads were trimmed to 150 nt and grouped according to their 12-nt molecular barcodes. Reads within each barcode group were sub-clustered using a 15% Levenshtein threshold, and quality-weighted consensus sequences were constructed for each RNA molecule. Non-functional sequences were removed, as were lower-count sequences one edit away from another. Based on a fit of two negative binomial distributions, barcode sub-clusters having less than 20% of the maximum read count were discarded. In TCRdb, the public reads were trimmed at Q25 with fastp and aligned with MiXCR, with productive beta chains retained. Here each entry gathers all rows of one CDR3 protein and keeps the most common genes and DNA. The V and J calls here are based on TCRdb, not the publication. This sample lists approximately 550,000 distinct CDR3 sequences; over 20% were detected once. The top ten clonotypes cover about 0.78% of the sample.

This chain joins TRBV4-3 to TRBJ1-3, with the D gene call left open. The sample comprised naive CD8+ T cells from blood, with Jurkat cell RNA spiked in. The cell subset or site label of this sample denotes: FACS-sorted CD8+CD4-CCR7+CD45RA+ naive T cells. The receptor's source is a human donor in good health. Some libraries in this study had Jurkat cell RNA spiked in. The nucleotides are TGCGCCAGCAGCCCCGCCGGGAGCTCTGGAAACACCATATATTTT. Translated, this is CASSPAGSSGNTIYF.